The 19 T cell receptor beta chains below were found in one sample sequenced in a study of technical replicates of blood from a few donors. Method: immunoSEQ multiplex PCR; TCRdb's copy keeps in-frame clones and lacks some. The data show 75,000 to 90,000 clones, roughly 93% seen once. What was sequenced was T cells isolated from PBMCs. Receptors originate from a human donor in good health.

This chain connects TRBV7-9 to TRBJ1-3; perhaps TRBD1 as D (6 bases). Germline CDR1 SEHNR, CDR2 FQNEAQ (reference sequence). V was shortened by 1 base and J by 4 bases, with 20 bases between the two germline ends. This CDR3 is built from 18 residues. The DNA for the CDR3 is TGTGCCAGCAGCTTAGGATCTTCTTCGGGGGGCGCCGGAAACACCATATATTTT. Amino acid sequence: CASSLGSSSGGAGNTIYF. Supplemented by reference TRBV7-9 and TRBJ1-3, the full variable domain reads DTGVSQNPRHKITKRGQNVTFRCDPISEHNRLYWYRQTLGQGPEFLTYFQNEAQLEKSRLLSDRFSAERPKGSFSTLEIQRTEQGDSAMYLCASSLGSSSGGAGNTIYFGEGSWLTVV.

V gene TRBV5-1 combines with J gene TRBJ2-3, with a tentative D call TRBD2 (5 bases). The CDR3 extends over 15 amino acids. The V and J ends lost 2 bases and 0 bases respectively, with 10 bases between them. CDR1 and CDR2 from the germline V gene are SGHRS and YFSETQ. The CDR3 DNA reads TGCGCCAGCAGCTTCTTGGACTCTAGCACAGATACGCAGTATTTT. Translation: CASSFLDSSTDTQYF.

The chain uses TRBV4-2 and TRBJ2-5, with a tentative D call TRBD2 (6 bases). Germline V gives CDR1 LGHNA, CDR2 YNFKEQ. CDR3 size: 16 residues. The V end lost 2 bases, the J end lost 5 bases, and 18 bases lay between the germline ends. The CDR3 bases are TGTGCCAGCAGCCAACTATCAGTTGGGGGGTCGGAGACCCAGTACTTC. Protein: CASSQLSVGGSETQYF.

This chain links TRBV6-1 with TRBJ2-2, with 7 bases aligning to TRBD2. Germline V gene lookup returns CDR1 MNHNS and CDR2 SASEGT. This CDR3 comprises 14 residues. The V and J ends lost 8 bases and 1 base, in that order; junction bases with no gene match: 4. The CDR3 reads CASESGMNTGELFF. The CDR3 DNA follows: TGTGCCAGCGAGAGCGGGATGAACACCGGGGAGCTGTTTTTT.

This rearrangement joins TRBV6-1 to TRBJ1-5; no definite D call. The CDR3 has 14 residues. Trimming shortened V by 8 bases and J by 5 bases, and 16 bases separated the two germline ends. Germline-derived CDR1 and CDR2 are MNHNS and SASEGT. The CDR3 protein is CASVPMSRDQPQHF. The CDR3 DNA reads as TGTGCCAGCGTCCCGATGTCGCGAGATCAGCCCCAGCATTTT.

This clone came up once. The rearrangement uses TRBV5-6 and TRBJ2-1; 7 bases line up with TRBD1. The CDR3 consists of 16 residues. Germline assignment: CDR1 SGHDT and CDR2 YYEEEE. Trimming at V came to 3 bases and at J to 4 bases, leaving 10 bases not matched to a gene. CDR3 in amino acids: CASSSDRDSLYNEQFF. CDR3 bases: TGTGCCAGCAGCTCCGACCGGGACAGCCTTTACAATGAGCAGTTCTTC.

V and J are TRBV7-9 and TRBJ1-5; D remains ambiguous. Trimming took 5 bases from V and 6 from J, leaving 5 bases between them. Germline CDR1 is SEHNR and CDR2 is FQNEAQ (reference sequence). The length of the CDR3 is 11 residues. Here the CDR3 DNA reads TGTGCCAGCAGCGTCATTCAGCCCCAGCATTTT. This sequence encodes CASSVIQPQHF.

A remark on this clone: Different DNA sequences within this sample yield the same CDR3. The chain has TRBV6-5 and TRBJ1-2, with 8 bases aligning to TRBD1. J was trimmed by 6 bases and V by 2 bases; bases with no gene match: 2. The CDR3 spans 13 residues. The germline V gene has CDR1 MNHEY and CDR2 SVGAGI. CDR3 amino acids: CASSYGQGNGYTF. In DNA form, the CDR3 reads TGTGCCAGCAGTTACGGACAGGGTAATGGCTACACCTTC.

This chain uses TRBV5-1 with TRBJ2-7; tentative D call: TRBD1 (5 bases). Germline assignment: CDR1 SGHRS and CDR2 YFSETQ. V lost 1 base, J lost 7 bases, and 21 bases lay in between. The CDR3 spans 16 residues. The CDR3 DNA sequence: TGCGCCAGCAGCTTGACGACAGACCTCCCCGGTGGGGAGCAGTACTTC. Protein sequence: CASSLTTDLPGGEQYF.

The chain employs TRBV4-1 and TRBJ2-2; no definite D call. V was cut by 0 bases and J by 5 bases, with 10 bases left in between. The CDR3 is 15 residues long. The germline gives CDR1 MGHRA, CDR2 YSYEKL. The CDR3 coding sequence is TGCGCCAGCAGCCAAGAGTCCAGTTTTACCGGGGAGCTGTTTTTT. This sequence encodes CASSQESSFTGELFF.

The chain links TRBV29-1 to TRBJ2-3; 8 nucleotides align to TRBD1. V shed 0 bases, J shed 3 bases, and the junction held 14 bases outside the gene matches. The CDR3 runs to 18 residues. Per the germline V gene, CDR1 is SQVTM and CDR2 is ANQGSEA. The DNA of the CDR3 is TGCAGCGTTGAAGATCTTCCCTCCAGACAGGGGCTGACAGATACGCAGTATTTT. This codes for CSVEDLPSRQGLTDTQYF.

The chain links TRBV19 to TRBJ1-5; TRBD1 matches at 11 bases. Germline V lookup: CDR1 LNHDA, CDR2 SQIVND (reference sequence). The CDR3 sequence is 15 residues long. After removal of 5 bases from V and 7 bases from J, the junction contained 7 bases not matched to a gene. The CDR3 nucleotides are TGTGCCAGTAGTCCCGCGGGACAGGGGGAACAGCCCCAGCATTTT. Protein product: CASSPAGQGEQPQHF.

This clone was seen a handful of times. V usage is TRBV6-6 and J usage is TRBJ1-6; 8 bases line up with TRBD1. This CDR3 has 14 amino acids. The junction had 3 bases not matched to a gene; V was cut back by 0 bases and J by 11 bases. From germline, CDR1 is MNHNY and CDR2 SVGAGI (reference sequence). Here the CDR3 reads CASSYSAGGAPLHF. The CDR3 nucleotides read TGTGCCAGCAGTTACTCGGCAGGGGGCGCACCCCTCCACTTT.

This clone was detected a few times. The genes are TRBV7-9 and TRBJ1-2, with a weak D call TRBD1 (6 bases). This CDR3 contains 15 residues. Germline V CDR1 and CDR2: SEHNR, FQNEAQ (reference sequence). V was trimmed by 2 bases and J by 1 base, leaving 11 bases between them. CDR3 protein: CASSLSTGLNYGYTF. The CDR3 DNA is TGTGCCAGCAGCTTATCGACAGGACTTAACTATGGCTACACCTTC.

This chain's CDR3 is CASSESRTGGTIYIYEQYF. The CDR3 DNA is TGTGCCAGCAGTGAAAGCCGGACAGGGGGCACCATCTACATCTACGAGCAGTACTTC. The chain is built from TRBV6-1 and TRBJ2-7; 11 positions agree with TRBD1. Germline assignment: CDR1 MNHNS and CDR2 SASEGT. CDR3 length: 19 amino acids. V was pared by 2 bases and J by 3 bases, with 15 bases of the junction left unmatched.

The chain has TRBV19 and TRBJ1-6; the match to TRBD1 covers 8 bases. Per the germline V gene, CDR1 is LNHDA and CDR2 is SQIVND (reference sequence). This CDR3 spans 17 amino acids. Unmatched junction bases numbered 14, after V lost 5 bases and J lost 8 bases. Here the CDR3 reads CASSSTTPGGADSPLHF. CDR3 DNA: TGTGCCAGTAGTTCGACTACCCCAGGGGGCGCGGATTCACCCCTCCACTTT. Supplemented by reference TRBV19 and TRBJ1-6, the full variable domain reads DGGITQSPKYLFRKEGQNVTLSCEQNLNHDAMYWYRQDPGQGLRLIYYSQIVNDFQKGDIAEGYSVSREKKESFPLTVTSAQKNPTAFYLCASSSTTPGGADSPLHFGNGTRLTVT.

V gene TRBV5-1 combines with J gene TRBJ2-7, with TRBD2 matching 11 bases. V shed 4 bases, J shed 0 bases, and the junction held 6 bases outside the gene matches. Germline CDR1 SGHRS, CDR2 YFSETQ. The CDR3 sequence is 16 residues long. The CDR3 DNA follows: TGCGCCAGCAGCCCTAGTACTAGCGGGAGCTCCTACGAGCAGTACTTC. Amino acids: CASSPSTSGSSYEQYF.

The rearrangement uses TRBV2 and TRBJ1-2; D call uncertain. Germline V gene lookup returns CDR1 SNHLY and CDR2 FYNNEI. V gave up 7 bases and J gave up 2 bases, with 8 bases separating them. The CDR3 contains 12 residues. The DNA of the CDR3 is TGTGCCAGCACGCGCACGAACTATGGCTACACCTTC. This encodes CASTRTNYGYTF. Based on the CDR3 plus reference TRBV2 and TRBJ1-2, the full variable domain is EPEVTQTPSHQVTQMGQEVILRCVPISNHLYFYWYRQILGQKVEFLVSFYNNEISEKSEIFDDQFSVERPDGSNFTLKIRSTKLEDSAMYFCASTRTNYGYTFGSGTRLTVV.

The J gene is TRBJ2-2, the V gene TRBV28; 7 bases are a match to TRBD1. V lost 3 bases, J lost 3 bases, and 4 bases stayed unmatched. The CDR3 length is 15 residues. CDR1 and CDR2 (germline): MDHEN, SYDVKM. The CDR3 region has the DNA TGTGCCAGCAGTTTTGGGACAGCGGACACCGGGGAGCTGTTTTTT. Translated: CASSFGTADTGELFF.